Included here is one T cell receptor (beta chain) sequence, with context. This record comes from a study of blood T cell repertoires in COVID-19. V dropped 2 bases and J dropped 3; count of bases not matched to a gene: 7. There are 16 residues in the CDR3. CDR1 WSHSY and CDR2 SAAADI come from the germline V gene. The method was immunoSEQ multiplex PCR; TCRdb's version includes in-frame clones alone and lacks a portion of them. The sample has roughly 230,000 clones, 82% seen once. This study enrolled people aged about 18 to 100 from approximately 24 US geographic areas. Participants reported their clinical history, and cohort assignment relied on those reports. Either two negative PCRs, clearance, or symptom resolution qualified Cohort 3 donors as recovered.

Material for sequencing was PBMCs or T cells enriched from blood (not recorded which). This chain connects TRBV10-2 to TRBJ1-1, with 9 bases lining up with TRBD1. The receptor was derived from a woman in her fifties or sixties who had recovered from COVID-19. The DNA of the CDR3 is TGCGCCAGCAGTGAGCCGGGGACAGGGAGATACACTGAAGCTTTCTTT. It codes for CASSEPGTGRYTEAFF.